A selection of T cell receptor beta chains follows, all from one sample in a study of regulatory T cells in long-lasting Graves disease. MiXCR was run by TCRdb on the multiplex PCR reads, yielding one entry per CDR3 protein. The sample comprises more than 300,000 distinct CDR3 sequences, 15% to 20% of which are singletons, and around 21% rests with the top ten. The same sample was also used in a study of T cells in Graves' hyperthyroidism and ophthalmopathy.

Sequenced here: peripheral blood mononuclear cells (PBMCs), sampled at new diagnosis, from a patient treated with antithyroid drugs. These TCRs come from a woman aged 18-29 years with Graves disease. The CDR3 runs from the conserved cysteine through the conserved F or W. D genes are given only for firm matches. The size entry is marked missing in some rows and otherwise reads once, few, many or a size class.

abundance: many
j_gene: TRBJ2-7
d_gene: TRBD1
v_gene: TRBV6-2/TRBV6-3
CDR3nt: TGTGCCAGCAGTTCGTACAGGGGGCGTGGGCAGTACTTC
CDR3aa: CASSSYRGRGQYF

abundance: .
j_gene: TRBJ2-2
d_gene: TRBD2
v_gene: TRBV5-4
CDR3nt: TGTGCCAGCAGAGAGAGCGGGGGGGCCGACGGCGGGGAGCTGTTTTTT
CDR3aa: CASRESGGADGGELFF

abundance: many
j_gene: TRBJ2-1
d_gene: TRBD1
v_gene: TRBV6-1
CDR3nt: TGTGCCAGCACCCTCGACAGGGTGGGTGAGCAGTTCTTC
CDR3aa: CASTLDRVGEQFF

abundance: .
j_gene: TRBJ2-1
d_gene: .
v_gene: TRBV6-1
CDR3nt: TGTGCCAGCAGTCCGTTGGTAGCGGAGATCAATGAGCAGTTCTTC
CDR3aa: CASSPLVAEINEQFF

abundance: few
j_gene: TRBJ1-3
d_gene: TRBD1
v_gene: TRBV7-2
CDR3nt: TGCGCCAGCAGCCGGGACAGCCTCTCTGGAAACACCATATATTTT
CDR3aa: CASSRDSLSGNTIYF

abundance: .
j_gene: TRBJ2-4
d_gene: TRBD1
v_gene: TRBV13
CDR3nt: TGTGCCAGCAGCTCACGTCCGACAGGGGAGAACATTCAGTACTTC
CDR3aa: CASSSRPTGENIQYF

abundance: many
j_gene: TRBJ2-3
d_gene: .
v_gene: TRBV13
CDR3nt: TGTGCCAGCAGCCCCCCCCAGGGCGGGGTAGATACGCAGTATTTT
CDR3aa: CASSPPQGGVDTQYF

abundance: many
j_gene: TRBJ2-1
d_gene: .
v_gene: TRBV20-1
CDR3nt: TGCAGTGCTAGAGATGGGAGCGGGCCGCAGTTCTTC
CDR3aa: CSARDGSGPQFF

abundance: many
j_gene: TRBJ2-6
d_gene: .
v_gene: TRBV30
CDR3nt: TGTGCCAGGAGCGGAGCTGGGGCCAACGTCCTGACTTTC
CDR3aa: CARSGAGANVLTF

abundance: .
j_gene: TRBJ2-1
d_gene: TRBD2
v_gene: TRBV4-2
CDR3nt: TGTGCCAGCAGCCAAGGTGATCTGGTTTGGGAGGGGTTGTCCTACAATGAGCAGTTCTTC
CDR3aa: CASSQGDLVWEGLSYNEQFF

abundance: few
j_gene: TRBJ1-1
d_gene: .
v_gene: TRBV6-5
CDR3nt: TGTGCCAGCAGTTACTATTCGCGGGGAAACACTGAAGCTTTCTTT
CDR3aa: CASSYYSRGNTEAFF

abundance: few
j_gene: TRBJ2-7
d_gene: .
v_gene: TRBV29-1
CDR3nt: TGCAGCGTTGGAGGCATCTACGAGCAGTACTTC
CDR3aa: CSVGGIYEQYF

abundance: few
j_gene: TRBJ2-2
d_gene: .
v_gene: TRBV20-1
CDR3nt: TGCAGTGCTAGGAACAGGGCGAACACCGGGGAGCTGTTTTTT
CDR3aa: CSARNRANTGELFF

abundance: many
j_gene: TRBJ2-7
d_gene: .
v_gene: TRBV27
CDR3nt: TGTGCCAGCAGTTTAAGCCGGTCGGGCTACGAGCAGTACTTC
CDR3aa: CASSLSRSGYEQYF

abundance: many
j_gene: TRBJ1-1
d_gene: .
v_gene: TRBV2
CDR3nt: TGTGCCAGCAGTGAAGACCCTACGGGGGTACGTGAAGCTTTCTTT
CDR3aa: CASSEDPTGVREAFF

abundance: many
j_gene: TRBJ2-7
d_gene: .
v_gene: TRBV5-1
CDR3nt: TGCGCCAGCAGCTTGGGGGGCTCCCTCCCTCGGTACGAGCAGTACTTC
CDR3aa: CASSLGGSLPRYEQYF

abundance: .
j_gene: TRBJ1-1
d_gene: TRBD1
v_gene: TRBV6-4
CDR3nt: TGTGCCAGCAGTGAAAGCGGGACAGCCAGTGAAGCTTTCTTT
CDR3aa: CASSESGTASEAFF

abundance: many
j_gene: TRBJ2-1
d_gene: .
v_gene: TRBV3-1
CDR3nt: TGTGCCAGCAGCCCCAACAGCAATGAGCAGTTCTTC
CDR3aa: CASSPNSNEQFF

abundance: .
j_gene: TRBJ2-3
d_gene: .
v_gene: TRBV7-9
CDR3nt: TGTGCCAGCAGCTTAGAAGGGGGTTTTAGCACAGATACGCAGTATTTT
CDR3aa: CASSLEGGFSTDTQYF

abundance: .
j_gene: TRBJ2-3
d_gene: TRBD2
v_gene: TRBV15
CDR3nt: TGTGCCACCAGCAGTGTAGCGGGGGACACAGATACGCAGTATTTT
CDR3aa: CATSSVAGDTDTQYF

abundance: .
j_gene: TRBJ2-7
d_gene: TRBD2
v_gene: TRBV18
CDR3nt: TGTGCCAGCTCACTCCTAGCGGGGGTGGACGAGCAGTACTTC
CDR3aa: CASSLLAGVDEQYF

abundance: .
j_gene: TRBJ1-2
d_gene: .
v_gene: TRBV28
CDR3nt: TGTGCCAGCAGTTTGGCGATTACCAACTGTGGCTACACCTTC
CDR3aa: CASSLAITNCGYTF

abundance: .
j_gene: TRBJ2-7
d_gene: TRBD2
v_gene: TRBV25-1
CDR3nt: TGTGCCAGCAGTCGTATAGCGGGAGGGAACGAGCAGTACTTC
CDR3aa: CASSRIAGGNEQYF

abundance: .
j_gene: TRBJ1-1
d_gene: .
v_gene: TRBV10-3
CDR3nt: TGTGCCATCAGTGAGTCAGGGACCGCGTCGAGTGGGACTGAAGCTTTCTTT
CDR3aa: CAISESGTASSGTEAFF

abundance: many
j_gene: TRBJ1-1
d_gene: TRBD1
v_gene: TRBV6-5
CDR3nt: TGTGCCAGCAGTTACGGGGACAGTATGAACACTGAAGCTTTCTTT
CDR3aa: CASSYGDSMNTEAFF

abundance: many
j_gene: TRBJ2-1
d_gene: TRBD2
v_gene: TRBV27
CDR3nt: TGTGCCAGCAGTACTTTGACTAGCGGGGGGGCCAATGAGCAGTTCTTC
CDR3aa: CASSTLTSGGANEQFF

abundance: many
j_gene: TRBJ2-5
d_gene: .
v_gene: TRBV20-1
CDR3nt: TGCAGTGCTAGAGATCTAGTGGGAGAGACCCAGTACTTC
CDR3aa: CSARDLVGETQYF

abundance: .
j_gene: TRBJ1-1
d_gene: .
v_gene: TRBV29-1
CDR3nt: TGCAGCGTTTCGAACACTGAAGCTTTCTTT
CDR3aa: CSVSNTEAFF

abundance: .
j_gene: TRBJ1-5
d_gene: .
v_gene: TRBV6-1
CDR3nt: TGTGCCAGCAGCCCTGCGGGGTTCTGGCCCCAGCATTTT
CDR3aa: CASSPAGFWPQHF

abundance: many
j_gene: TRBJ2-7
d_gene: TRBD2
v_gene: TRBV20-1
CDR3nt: TGCAGTGCGGGGACTAGCGGGAGTTACGAGCAGTACTTC
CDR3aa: CSAGTSGSYEQYF

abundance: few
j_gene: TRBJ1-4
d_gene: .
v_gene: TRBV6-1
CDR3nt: TGTGCCAGCACTCTGACCGGGACATTCCGGCCTAATGAAAAACTGTTTTTT
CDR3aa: CASTLTGTFRPNEKLFF

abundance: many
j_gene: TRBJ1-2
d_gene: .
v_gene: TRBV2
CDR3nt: TGTGCCAGCAGCGGGATATCTAACTATGGCTACACCTTC
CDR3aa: CASSGISNYGYTF

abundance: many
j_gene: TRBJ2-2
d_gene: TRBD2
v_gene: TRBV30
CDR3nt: TGTGCCTGGAACCCCAGGACTAGCACCTTGAACACCGGGGAGCTGTTTTTT
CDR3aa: CAWNPRTSTLNTGELFF

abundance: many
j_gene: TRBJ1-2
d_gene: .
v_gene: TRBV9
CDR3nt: TGTGCCAGCAGCGTAGCCACAACAATAGCTAACTATGGCTACACCTTC
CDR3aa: CASSVATTIANYGYTF

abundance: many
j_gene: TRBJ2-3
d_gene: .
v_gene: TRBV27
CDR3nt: TGTGCCAGCAGTCGGCCTCCCTCTCGGCAGATCACAGATACGCAGTATTTT
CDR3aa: CASSRPPSRQITDTQYF

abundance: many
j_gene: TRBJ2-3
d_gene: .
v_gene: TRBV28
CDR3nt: TGTGCCACCAAGACAGGAGCCACAGATACGCAGTATTTT
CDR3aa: CATKTGATDTQYF

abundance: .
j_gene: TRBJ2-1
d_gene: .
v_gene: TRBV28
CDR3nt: TGTGCCAGCAGTGTAGGGGGTGGGAGTGAGCAGTTCTTC
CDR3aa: CASSVGGGSEQFF

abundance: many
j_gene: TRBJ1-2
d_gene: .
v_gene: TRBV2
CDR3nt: TGTGCCAGCAGCCCCTCAGGCGTGGGGGGCTACACCTTC
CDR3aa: CASSPSGVGGYTF

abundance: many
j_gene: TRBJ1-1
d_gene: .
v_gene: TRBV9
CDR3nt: TGTGCCAGCAGCTTACGGCCGGGGGGTTATCAAGCTTTCTTT
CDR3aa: CASSLRPGGYQAFF

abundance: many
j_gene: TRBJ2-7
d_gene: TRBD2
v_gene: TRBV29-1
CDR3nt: TGCAGCGTGGGGACTAGATTTACGTACGAGCAGTACTTC
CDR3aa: CSVGTRFTYEQYF